The rows below give T cell receptor beta chains drawn from one sample of a study of control samples from healthy donors and cancer patients. Clones were read by immunoSEQ multiplex PCR, and TCRdb kept only the in-frame ones, dropping some. The repertoire has more than 100,000 clones, more than 85% of them found once; the top ten carry 7.8%. Sequences were obtained from blood. Receptors originate from a young woman in good health. Both conserved end residues are part of each CDR3. A D gene is named only where the DNA matches it firmly. Where a row states a size, it is once, few, many or the class of an expanded clone; other rows omit it.

j_call d_call clone_size v_call cdr3_nt cdr3_aa
TRBJ2-7 NA NA TRBV27 TGTGCCAGCAGTTTATCGGTCAGGGGGGGAGGTGAGCAGTACTTC CASSLSVRGGGEQYF
TRBJ1-1 NA once TRBV4-2 TGTGCCAGCAGACCAGACGGGAACACTGAAGCTTTCTTT CASRPDGNTEAFF
TRBJ1-3 NA NA TRBV30 TGTGCCTGGAGCCAGACAGGCGGAAACACCATATATTTT CAWSQTGGNTIYF
TRBJ1-1 NA few TRBV14 TGTGCCAGCAGCCGCCCTACAGGGTTGAGTTCTGCCGCTGAAGCTTTCTTT CASSRPTGLSSAAEAFF
TRBJ2-5 NA NA TRBV2 TGTGCCAGCACTCAGGGGGGGGCCCAGTACTTC CASTQGGAQYF
TRBJ2-1 TRBD2 NA TRBV29-1 TGCAGCGTTCTCGGGACTAGCGGGAGGTGGGACAATGAGCAGTTCTTC CSVLGTSGRWDNEQFF
TRBJ2-2 TRBD1 NA TRBV24-1 TGTGCCACCAGTAGGGGGCAGAACACCGGGGAGCTGTTTTTT CATSRGQNTGELFF
TRBJ2-3 TRBD1 NA TRBV27 TGTGCCAGCAACCCCGGGACAGGGGGCAAAGATACGCAGTATTTT CASNPGTGGKDTQYF
TRBJ2-1 NA NA TRBV5-4 TGTGCCAGCAGCTTGAGTTTGGATCAGGGGTCCTATTTTTACAATGAGCAGTTCTTC CASSLSLDQGSYFYNEQFF
TRBJ2-3 TRBD2 NA TRBV28 TGTGCCAGCAGTTCGCTAGCGGGAGCGGCAGATACGCAGTATTTT CASSSLAGAADTQYF
TRBJ1-1 NA NA TRBV4-3 TGCGCCAGCAGCCAAGATCGACGGACCATGAACACTGAAGCTTTCTTT CASSQDRRTMNTEAFF
TRBJ2-3 NA NA TRBV29-1 TGCAGCGTCTCCGGAAATACGCAGTATTTT CSVSGNTQYF
TRBJ1-2 NA NA TRBV3-1/TRBV3-2 TGTGCCAGCAGCCAGCAAGGGACGAGGGGCTACACCTTC CASSQQGTRGYTF
TRBJ2-7 NA NA TRBV12-3/TRBV12-4 TGTGCCAGCAGTTTGGGGCTCACTTACGAGCAGTACTTC CASSLGLTYEQYF
TRBJ1-1 NA NA TRBV5-4 TGTGCCAGCAGCTTGGCCGGGCAGGGGCGGGGGACTGAAGCTTTCTTT CASSLAGQGRGTEAFF
TRBJ1-6 TRBD1 NA TRBV19 TGTGCCAGTAGTACCGGGACAGGGAATTCACCCCTCCACTTT CASSTGTGNSPLHF
TRBJ1-3 TRBD1 NA TRBV28 TGTGCCAGCACCGGGACAGACTCTGGAAACACCATATATTTT CASTGTDSGNTIYF
TRBJ1-1 NA NA TRBV28 TGTGCCAGCAGATCTCCCCAGGGGACTGTCTCTCCTGAAGCTTTCTTT CASRSPQGTVSPEAFF
TRBJ2-3 NA NA TRBV12-3/TRBV12-4 TGTGCCAGCAGTCAGGGCCCAGATACGCAGTATTTT CASSQGPDTQYF
TRBJ1-3 NA NA TRBV5-4 TGTGCCAGCAGACCGTGGGGGGGTGGAAACACCATATATTTT CASRPWGGGNTIYF
TRBJ1-1 NA NA TRBV5-1 TGCGCCAGCAGCCATGGACTCGGGGAGAACACTGAAGCTTTCTTT CASSHGLGENTEAFF
TRBJ2-3 TRBD2 NA TRBV7-2 TGTGCCAGCAGCTTACGGTCGGGGTTCGCCGGGGGGGATACGCAGTATTTT CASSLRSGFAGGDTQYF
TRBJ2-7 NA NA TRBV10-3 TGTGCCATTTTCCGGGAAGGCTACGAGCAGTACTTC CAIFREGYEQYF
TRBJ2-1 NA NA TRBV4-3 TGCGCCAGCAGCCAGGGATCGGGACCCAATGAGCAGTTCTTC CASSQGSGPNEQFF
TRBJ1-2 NA once TRBV4-3 TGCGCCAGCAGCCAAGAGAGCAATGTGGTACAAGGCTACACCTTC CASSQESNVVQGYTF
TRBJ1-1 TRBD1 NA TRBV18 TGTGCCAGCTCACCCCAGACAGGGGGGAATACTGAAGCTTTCTTT CASSPQTGGNTEAFF
TRBJ2-2 NA NA TRBV20-1 TGCAGTGCTAGTTACAGCGGGAACACCGGGGAGCTGTTTTTT CSASYSGNTGELFF
TRBJ2-3 NA NA TRBV7-3 TGTGCCAGCAGCTTGACCCGAAGAGATACGCAGTATTTT CASSLTRRDTQYF
TRBJ2-2 TRBD1 few TRBV27 TGTGCCAGCAGTTGGGACGACAGGGCCACCGGGGAGCTGTTTTTT CASSWDDRATGELFF
TRBJ1-1 NA NA TRBV7-2 TGTGCCAGCAGCTTAGTGGGGGGGGGCTCTGGCACTGAAGCTTTCTTT CASSLVGGGSGTEAFF
TRBJ2-7 TRBD2 NA TRBV27 TGTGCCAGCAGGCGGGAGGGGCGTCGCGAGCAGTACTTC CASRREGRREQYF
TRBJ2-3 TRBD1 NA TRBV6-5 TGTGCCAGCAGTTATCTCCGAGACAGGGGATTAGATACGCAGTATTTT CASSYLRDRGLDTQYF
TRBJ2-5 TRBD2 NA TRBV15 TGTGCCACCAGCAGAGCCTTGCTAGCGGGGGCCGAGACCCAGTACTTC CATSRALLAGAETQYF
TRBJ2-3 NA NA TRBV11-3 TGTGCCAGCAGCTTGGACTCTTATAGCACAGATACGCAGTATTTT CASSLDSYSTDTQYF
TRBJ1-2 NA NA TRBV20-1 TGCAGTGCTATCAGGGACTATGGCTACACCTTC CSAIRDYGYTF
TRBJ1-1 NA NA TRBV24-1 TGTGCCTCCCAACGGGGGGGCAGGGTCCCTATCATGAACACTGAAGCTTTCTTT CASQRGGRVPIMNTEAFF
TRBJ1-4 TRBD1 NA TRBV3-1/TRBV3-2 TGTGCCAGCAGCCAAGATTTTAGGGGGCGCGGAGGAAAACTGTTTTTT CASSQDFRGRGGKLFF
TRBJ2-7 NA NA TRBV3-1/TRBV3-2 TGTGCCAGCAGCCCCTCCCGGGACTGGACCTACGAGCAGTACTTC CASSPSRDWTYEQYF
TRBJ1-1 NA NA TRBV11-1 TGTGCCAGCAGCAGTCGGGCCGTGACGGAAGCTTTCTTT CASSSRAVTEAFF
TRBJ2-5 NA NA TRBV6-2/TRBV6-3 TGTGCCAGCAGTTCCCTGACAGGCGCTTGGGGGGAGACCCAGTACTTC CASSSLTGAWGETQYF
TRBJ2-1 TRBD2 NA TRBV4-3 TGCGCCAGCAGCCATACCGGGACTAGCATCTACAATGAGCAGTTCTTC CASSHTGTSIYNEQFF
TRBJ1-2 NA NA TRBV15 TGTGCCACCAGCAGACTGACAGAAGGCTACACCTTC CATSRLTEGYTF
TRBJ2-1 NA NA TRBV15 TGTGCCACCAGCAGCCTGGACTACTCTTACAATGAGCAGTTCTTC CATSSLDYSYNEQFF
TRBJ2-1 TRBD2 NA TRBV9 TGTGCCAGCAGCGCGCCGGGAGGCTCGGGGAATGAGCAGTTCTTC CASSAPGGSGNEQFF
TRBJ1-1 NA NA TRBV4-3 TGCGCCAGCAGCCAAGGGAACACTGAAGCTTTCTTT CASSQGNTEAFF
TRBJ1-3 NA NA TRBV27 TGTGCCAGCAGTTTATCCCCGGTCTCTGGAAACACCATATATTTT CASSLSPVSGNTIYF
TRBJ1-1 NA NA TRBV20-1 TGCAGTTCCCCACAGAACACTGAAGCTTTCTTT CSSPQNTEAFF
TRBJ1-5 TRBD1 NA TRBV7-2 TGTGCCAGCAGCCCACAGACAGGGGGCTATCAGCCCCAGCATTTT CASSPQTGGYQPQHF
TRBJ2-1 TRBD1 NA TRBV12-5 TGTGCTAGTGGTTCGACAGGGGGCTATCCCACGTGGGGACAGTTCTTC CASGSTGGYPTWGQFF
TRBJ2-7 NA NA TRBV13 TGTGCCAGCGCCCTCGGGGGACAGCGATACGAGCAGTACTTC CASALGGQRYEQYF
TRBJ2-3 NA NA TRBV4-1 TGCGCCAGCAGCCAAGTGGGGATAAGCACAGATACGCAGTATTTT CASSQVGISTDTQYF
TRBJ1-4 NA NA TRBV6-5 TGTGCCAGCGACCGCAACAACCAGGGCGGTGAAAAACTGTTTTTT CASDRNNQGGEKLFF
TRBJ2-2 NA NA TRBV19 TGTGCCAGTAGTATTCTAGGATCTGCGAACACCGGGGAGCTGTTTTTT CASSILGSANTGELFF
TRBJ2-2 NA NA TRBV2 TGTGCCAGCAGGGGAGGGGGTTCGAACACCGGGGAGCTGTTTTTT CASRGGGSNTGELFF
TRBJ2-2 NA NA TRBV11-3 TGTGCCAGCAGCCGTAGGACCGGGGAGCTGTTTTTT CASSRRTGELFF